Sequencing of this TCR beta chain was carried out in a study of blood T cell repertoires in COVID-19 (dated by TCRdb to 2018 to 2020). Regarding the complete study: The collaborator samples originated in the United States, Italy and Spain and spanned the acute and convalescent phases of COVID-19. Sample metadata almost always included a de-identified subject ID, COVID-19 status, age in years and sex. Subjects who had been exposed to COVID-19, were actively infected with it, or had recovered from it provided the deeply sampled blood TCRbeta repertoires that made up the dataset. The material from the prospective study consisted of cDNA or gDNA derived from T cells, B-cell-depleted T cells, or PBMCs. HLA class I and class II types, where available, came from metadata supplied by the sample provider rather than from assay-based typing. The repertoires were released in a freely available public database meant as a resource for research on the immune response to SARS-CoV-2. Samples came from the ongoing ImmuneRACE study (first 160 participants) plus 1,254 subjects from 6 global collaborators. The study at large found these results: The amount of clinical and demographic metadata varied by source and participant and was provided uncurated.

Whole blood was collected in K2EDTA tubes by collaborating institutions according to the institutions' own protocols. Collaborator samples were shipped for TCRbeta analysis as frozen whole blood, isolated PBMCs, or DNA extracted from either sample type. TCRbeta CDR3 regions were amplified from genomic DNA using the immunoSEQ Assay, a bias-controlled multiplex PCR. From the authors' description of their analysis: The number of nucleated cells in each sample was estimated from the amplification of reference gene primers within the assay. To quantify the absolute abundance of each unique TCRbeta CDR3 rearrangement, sequence reads were collapsed and filtered. For each sample, productive Simpson clonality was calculated by taking the square root of Simpson's diversity index across productive rearrangements. TCRdb retrieved this table from immuneACCESS and kept in-frame rearrangements only. Not all clones are present; in checked studies, unresolved V genes account for under half, and no reason is known for the remainder. V, J and clone size are those of that table, while D and trimming were read from the DNA. This sample has roughly 260,000 clones in its table, and 70% to 90% of those were observed once. The ten biggest clones cover 2% to 3% of the sample.

On this clone: Its antigen target is currently unknown. No clone much larger than this one lies a single base away; base qualities are absent.

CDR1 and CDR2 (MGHRA, YSYEKL) derive from the germline V gene. Trimming takes 4 bases off V and 3 bases off J; junction bases not matched to a gene: 8. From cysteine to phenylalanine, the CDR3 is 16 amino acids long. Here the CDR3 DNA is all that survives: 48 bases in frame from base 1. Sequencing input: peripheral blood. The chain is encoded by TRBV4-1 joined to TRBJ1-1; 10 junctional bases match TRBD1. The clonotype comes from a woman aged 45 to 65 with acute or convalescent COVID-19. CDR3 protein: CASSPLDRGRDTEAFF. The base sequence is TGCGCCAGCAGCCCGCTAGACAGGGGGCGCGACACTGAAGCTTTCTTT.